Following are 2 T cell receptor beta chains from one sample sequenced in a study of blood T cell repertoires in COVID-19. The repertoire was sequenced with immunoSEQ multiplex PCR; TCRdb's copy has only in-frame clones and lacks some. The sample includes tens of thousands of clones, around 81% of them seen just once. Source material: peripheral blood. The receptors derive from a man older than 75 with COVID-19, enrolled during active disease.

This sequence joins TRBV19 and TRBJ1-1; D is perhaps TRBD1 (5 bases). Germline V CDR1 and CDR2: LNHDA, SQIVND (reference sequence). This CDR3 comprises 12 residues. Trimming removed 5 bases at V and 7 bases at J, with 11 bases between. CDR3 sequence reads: CASSFRGVEAFF. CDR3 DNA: TGTGCCAGTAGTTTCCGGGGGGTTGAAGCTTTCTTT.

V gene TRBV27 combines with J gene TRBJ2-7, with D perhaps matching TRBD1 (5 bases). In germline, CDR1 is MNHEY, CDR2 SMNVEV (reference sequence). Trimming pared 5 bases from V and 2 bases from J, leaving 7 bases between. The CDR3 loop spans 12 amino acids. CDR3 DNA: TGTGCCAGCAGTCCAGGGACCTACGAGCAGTACGTC. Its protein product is CASSPGTYEQYV.